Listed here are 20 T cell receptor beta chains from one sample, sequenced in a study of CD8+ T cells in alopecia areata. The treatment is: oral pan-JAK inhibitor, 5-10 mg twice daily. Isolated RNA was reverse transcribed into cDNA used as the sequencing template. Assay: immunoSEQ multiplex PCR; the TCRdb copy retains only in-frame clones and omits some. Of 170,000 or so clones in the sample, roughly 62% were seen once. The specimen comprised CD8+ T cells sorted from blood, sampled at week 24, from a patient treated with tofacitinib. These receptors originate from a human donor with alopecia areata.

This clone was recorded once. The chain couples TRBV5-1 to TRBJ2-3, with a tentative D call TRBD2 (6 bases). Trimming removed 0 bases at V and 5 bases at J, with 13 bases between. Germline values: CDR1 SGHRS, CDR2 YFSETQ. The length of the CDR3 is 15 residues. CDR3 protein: CASSLGGAPGDTQYF. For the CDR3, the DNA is TGCGCCAGCAGCTTGGGCGGGGCCCCCGGAGATACGCAGTATTTT. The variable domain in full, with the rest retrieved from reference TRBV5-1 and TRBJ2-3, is KAGVTQTPRYLIKTRGQQVTLSCSPISGHRSVSWYQQTPGQGLQFLFEYFSETQRNKGNFPGRFSGRQFSNSRSEMNVSTLELGDSALYLCASSLGGAPGDTQYFGPGTRLTVL.

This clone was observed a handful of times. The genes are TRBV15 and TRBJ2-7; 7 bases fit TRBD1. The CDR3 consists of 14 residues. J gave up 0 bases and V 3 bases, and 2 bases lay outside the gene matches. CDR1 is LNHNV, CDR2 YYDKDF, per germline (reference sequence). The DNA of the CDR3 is TGTGCCACCAGCAGTCGACAGGGCTCCTACGAGCAGTACTTC. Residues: CATSSRQGSYEQYF.

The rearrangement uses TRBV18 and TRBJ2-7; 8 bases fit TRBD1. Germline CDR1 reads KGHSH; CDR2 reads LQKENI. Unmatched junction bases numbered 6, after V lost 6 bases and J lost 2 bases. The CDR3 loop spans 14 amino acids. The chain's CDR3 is CASSPGTGTYEQYF. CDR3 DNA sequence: TGTGCCAGCTCCCCCGGGACAGGAACCTACGAGCAGTACTTC.

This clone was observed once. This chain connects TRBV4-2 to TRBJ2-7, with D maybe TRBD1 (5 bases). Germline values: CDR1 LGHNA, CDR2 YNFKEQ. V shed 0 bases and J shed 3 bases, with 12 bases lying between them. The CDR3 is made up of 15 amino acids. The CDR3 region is CASSQEAGLSYEQYF. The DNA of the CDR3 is TGTGCCAGCAGCCAAGAGGCAGGGCTAAGCTACGAGCAGTACTTC.

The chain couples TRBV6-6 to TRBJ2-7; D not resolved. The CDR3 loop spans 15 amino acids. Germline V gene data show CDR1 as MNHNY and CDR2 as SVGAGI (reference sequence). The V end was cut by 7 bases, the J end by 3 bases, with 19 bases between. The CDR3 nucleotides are TGTGCCAGCACGCAACCCGACGGCCTCTTCTACGAGCAGTACTTC. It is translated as CASTQPDGLFYEQYF.

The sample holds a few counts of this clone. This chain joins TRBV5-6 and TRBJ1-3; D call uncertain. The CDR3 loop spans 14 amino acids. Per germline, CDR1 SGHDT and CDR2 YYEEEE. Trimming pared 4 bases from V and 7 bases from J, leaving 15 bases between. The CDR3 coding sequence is TGTGCCAGCAGCCCGGCCATTTCGGCGAACACCATATATTTT. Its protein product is CASSPAISANTIYF. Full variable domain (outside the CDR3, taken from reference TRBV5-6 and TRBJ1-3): DAGVTQSPTHLIKTRGQQVTLRCSPKSGHDTVSWYQQALGQGPQFIFQYYEEEERQRGNFPDRFSGHQFPNYSSELNVNALLLGDSALYLCASSPAISANTIYFGEGSWLTVV.

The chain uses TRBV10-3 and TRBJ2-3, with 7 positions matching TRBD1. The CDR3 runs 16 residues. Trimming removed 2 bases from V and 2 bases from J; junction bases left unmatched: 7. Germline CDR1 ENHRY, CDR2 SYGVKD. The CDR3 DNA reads TGTGCCATCAGTGAGCGAGGGACAGCGATCACAGATACGCAGTATTTT. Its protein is CAISERGTAITDTQYF.

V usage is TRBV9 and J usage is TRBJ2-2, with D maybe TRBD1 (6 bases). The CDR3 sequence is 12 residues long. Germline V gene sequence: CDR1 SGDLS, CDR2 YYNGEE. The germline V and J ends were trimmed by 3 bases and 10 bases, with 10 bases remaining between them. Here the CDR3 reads CASSARQEELFF. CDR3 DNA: TGTGCCAGCAGCGCCCGACAGGAGGAGCTGTTTTTT.

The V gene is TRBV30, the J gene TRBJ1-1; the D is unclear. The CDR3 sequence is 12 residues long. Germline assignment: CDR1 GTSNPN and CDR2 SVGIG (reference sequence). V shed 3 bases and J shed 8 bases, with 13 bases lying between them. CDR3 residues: CAWSLPGPEAFF. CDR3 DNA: TGTGCCTGGAGCCTACCGGGCCCAGAAGCTTTCTTT.

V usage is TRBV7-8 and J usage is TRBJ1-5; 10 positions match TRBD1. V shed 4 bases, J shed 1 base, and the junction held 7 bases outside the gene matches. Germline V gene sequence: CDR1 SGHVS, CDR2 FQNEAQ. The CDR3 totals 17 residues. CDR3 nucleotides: TGTGCCAGCAGCTCCGGTTTGGGACAGGGGAGCAATCAGCCCCAGCATTTT. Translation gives CASSSGLGQGSNQPQHF. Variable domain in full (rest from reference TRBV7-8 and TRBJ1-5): GAGVSQSPRYKVAKRGQDVALRCDPISGHVSLFWYQQALGQGPEFLTYFQNEAQLDKSGLPSDRFFAERPEGSVSTLKIQRTQQEDSAVYLCASSSGLGQGSNQPQHFGDGTRLSIL.

CDR3 sequence (DNA): TGTGCCAGCAGTGAATATACAGGGTTGGACACTGAAGCTTTCTTT. As protein: CASSEYTGLDTEAFF. The chain joins TRBV25-1 to TRBJ1-1; tentatively, D is TRBD1 (6 bases). In germline, CDR1 is MGHDK, CDR2 SYGVNS. This CDR3 contains 15 residues. V was clipped by 0 bases and J by 3 bases, with 11 bases between them.

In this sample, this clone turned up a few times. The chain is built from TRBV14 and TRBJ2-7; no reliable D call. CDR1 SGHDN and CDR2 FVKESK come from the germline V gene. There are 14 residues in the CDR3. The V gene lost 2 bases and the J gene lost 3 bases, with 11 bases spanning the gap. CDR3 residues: CASSQRSDFYEQYF. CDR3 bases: TGTGCCAGCAGCCAACGGTCAGACTTCTACGAGCAGTACTTC.

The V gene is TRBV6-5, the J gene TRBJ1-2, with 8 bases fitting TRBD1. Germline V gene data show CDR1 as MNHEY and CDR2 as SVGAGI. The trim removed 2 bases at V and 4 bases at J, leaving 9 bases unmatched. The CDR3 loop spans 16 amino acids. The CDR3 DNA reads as TGTGCCAGCAGTTACGGGACAGGTCTCCGATCCTATGGCTACACCTTC. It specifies CASSYGTGLRSYGYTF.

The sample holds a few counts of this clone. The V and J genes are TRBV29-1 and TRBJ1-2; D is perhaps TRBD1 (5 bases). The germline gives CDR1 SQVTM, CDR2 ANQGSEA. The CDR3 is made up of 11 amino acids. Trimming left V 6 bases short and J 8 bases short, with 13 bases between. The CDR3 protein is CSVPGTGGYTF. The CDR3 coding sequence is TGCAGCGTCCCCGGGACTGGGGGCTACACCTTC.

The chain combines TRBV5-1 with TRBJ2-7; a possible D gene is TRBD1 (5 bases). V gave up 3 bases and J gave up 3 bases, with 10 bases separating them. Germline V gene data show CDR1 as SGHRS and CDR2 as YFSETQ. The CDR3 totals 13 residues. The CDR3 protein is CASSWSDSYEQYF. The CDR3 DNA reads TGCGCCAGCAGCTGGTCAGACAGCTACGAGCAGTACTTC.

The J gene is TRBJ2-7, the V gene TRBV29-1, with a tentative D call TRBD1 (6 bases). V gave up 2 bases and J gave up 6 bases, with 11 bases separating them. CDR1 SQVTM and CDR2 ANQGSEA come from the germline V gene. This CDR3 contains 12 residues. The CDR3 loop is CSVETGMGEQYF. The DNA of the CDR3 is TGCAGCGTTGAAACAGGGATGGGCGAGCAGTACTTC.

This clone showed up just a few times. The CDR3: CASSIGGPAGEQFF. The CDR3 bases are TGTGCCAGTAGTATCGGCGGGCCCGCCGGGGAGCAGTTCTTC. The chain has TRBV19 and TRBJ2-1, with D possibly TRBD2 on 5 matching bases. Trimming cost V 3 bases and J 10 bases, with 16 bases left between them. The CDR3 has 14 amino acids. Germline V lookup: CDR1 LNHDA, CDR2 SQIVND (reference sequence).

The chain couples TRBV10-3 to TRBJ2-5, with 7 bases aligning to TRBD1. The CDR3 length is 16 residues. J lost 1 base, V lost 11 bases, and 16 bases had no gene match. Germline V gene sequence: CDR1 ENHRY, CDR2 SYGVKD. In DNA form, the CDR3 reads TGTGCCTCCCTAGAAAACGTGGCAGGGGGCCAAGAGACCCAGTACTTC. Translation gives CASLENVAGGQETQYF.

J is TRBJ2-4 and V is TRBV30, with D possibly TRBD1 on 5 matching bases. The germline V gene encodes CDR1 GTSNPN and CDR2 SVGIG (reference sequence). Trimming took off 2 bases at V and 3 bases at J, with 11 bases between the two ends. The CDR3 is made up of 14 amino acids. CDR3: CAWSTRVDKNIQYF. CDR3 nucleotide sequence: TGTGCCTGGAGTACCAGGGTAGACAAAAACATTCAGTACTTC.

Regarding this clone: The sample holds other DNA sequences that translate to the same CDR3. CDR3 residues: CSDRLAGGLYNEQFF. CDR3 coding DNA: TGCAGCGACCGACTAGCGGGGGGCCTCTACAATGAGCAGTTCTTC. The rearrangement links TRBV29-1 to TRBJ2-1; TRBD2 matches 13 bases. With 7 bases clipped from V and 3 bases from J, the junction kept 6 bases outside the gene matches. Germline lookup yields CDR1 SQVTM and CDR2 ANQGSEA. This CDR3 is 15 amino acids long.